One and the same sample provided the 30 T cell receptor beta chains below, sequenced in a study of early T cells in non-severe SARS-CoV-2 infection. TCRdb analysed the 5' RACE reads with MiXCR anew, one entry per CDR3 protein. The table lists 65,000 to 80,000 distinct CDR3 sequences, more than 10% of them singletons. Sequences were obtained from whole blood. Receptors were obtained from an adult who was a healthcare worker with PCR-confirmed SARS-CoV-2 infection or an uninfected control (not recorded which).

The J gene is TRBJ2-7, the V gene TRBV14; TRBD1 aligns across 7 bases. J gave up 4 bases and V 5 bases, and 5 bases lay outside the gene matches. Germline lookup yields CDR1 SGHDN and CDR2 FVKESK. The CDR3 extends over 13 amino acids. In DNA, the CDR3 is TGTGCCAGCAGCGGGACAGATTATTACGAGCAGTACTTC. This encodes CASSGTDYYEQYF.

The V call is TRBV6-2 or TRBV6-3, the J call TRBJ2-1; no reliable D call. CDR1 MNHEY and CDR2 SVGEGT come from the germline V gene. Trimming took off 6 bases at V and 8 bases at J, with 11 bases between the two ends. The CDR3 is 12 amino acids. The CDR3 loop is CASSRHGDEQFF. CDR3 coding DNA: TGTGCCAGCAGCCGCCATGGCGATGAGCAGTTCTTC.

The sample holds a few counts of this clonotype. J is TRBJ2-2 and V is TRBV28; D is possibly TRBD2 (6 bases). The CDR3 has 16 residues. From germline, CDR1 is MDHEN and CDR2 SYDVKM. The V gene lost 6 bases and the J gene lost 5 bases, with 19 bases spanning the gap. CDR3 protein: CASSFTSSSNTGELFF. The CDR3 DNA follows: TGTGCCAGCAGCTTCACTAGCAGCAGCAATACCGGGGAGCTGTTTTTT.

This clonotype was recorded at least ten times. The chain links TRBV5-1 to TRBJ2-6; no reliable D call. Germline V gene lookup returns CDR1 SGHRS and CDR2 YFSETQ. The ends were cut back, 1 base at V and 2 bases at J, with 10 bases in the middle. The CDR3 is 16 amino acids. CDR3 in DNA: TGCGCCAGCAGCTTGTTGCCACCCACTGGGGCCAACGTCCTGACTTTC. Its protein product is CASSLLPPTGANVLTF.

The CDR3 DNA reads as TGTGCCAGCACCCCGGACAGGGCGAGCAATCAGCCCCAGCATTTT. Amino acids: CASTPDRASNQPQHF. The J gene is TRBJ1-5, the V gene TRBV6-2 or TRBV6-3; 8 bases agree with TRBD1. The CDR3 runs to 15 residues. Trimming took 7 bases from V and 1 from J; bases not matched to a gene: 6. The germline gives CDR1 MNHEY, CDR2 SVGEGT.

This clonotype was detected ten times or more. This rearrangement joins TRBV6-4 to TRBJ2-1; 7 bases fit TRBD2. J gave up 6 bases and V 2 bases, and 1 base lay outside the gene matches. Germline V gene data show CDR1 as MRHNA and CDR2 as SNTAGT. The CDR3 spans 13 residues. This CDR3 reads CASSDTGGNEQFF. In nucleotides, the CDR3 is TGTGCCAGCAGTGACACGGGGGGCAATGAGCAGTTCTTC.

This sequence joins TRBV11-3 and TRBJ2-1; TRBD2 might be the D (6 bases). The CDR3 runs 15 residues. Germline-derived CDR1 and CDR2 are SGHNT and YENEEA. The V end was cut by 5 bases, the J end by 3 bases, with 14 bases between. This CDR3 is CASSLGPSVYNEQFF. The DNA for the CDR3 is TGTGCCAGCAGCCTCGGGCCTAGCGTCTACAATGAGCAGTTCTTC.

This clonotype has a handful of counts. CDR3 sequence: CASSFPEAGDSYNEQFF. The CDR3 nucleotides are TGTGCCAGCAGCTTCCCAGAGGCGGGAGACTCCTACAATGAGCAGTTCTTC. The chain uses TRBV7-9 and TRBJ2-1, with TRBD2 identical over 7 bases. The CDR3 runs to 17 residues. Germline loops: CDR1 SEHNR, CDR2 FQNEAQ (reference sequence). Germline trimming cut 3 bases from V and 0 bases from J; bases unmatched to any gene: 8.

There are a few counts of this clonotype. This chain uses TRBV29-1 with TRBJ2-1; no clear D gene. Germline V CDR1 and CDR2: SQVTM, ANQGSEA. Between the trimmed V and J ends, which lost 7 bases and 8 bases, there was a span of 18 bases. The CDR3 has 13 residues. The CDR3 sequence is CSAPELVGDEQFF. CDR3 coding DNA: TGCAGCGCCCCAGAGCTAGTAGGCGATGAGCAGTTCTTC.

This clonotype was detected once. At one end the junction does not follow the germline gene, possibly because of a read error. The rearrangement uses TRBV7-2 and TRBJ2-2; D perhaps matches TRBD2 (5 bases). CDR3 length: 14 residues. Germline V gene data show CDR1 as SGHTA and CDR2 as FQGNSA. CDR3 protein: CVSSLARESGELFF. For the CDR3, the DNA is TGTGTCAGCAGCTTAGCGAGGGAATCCGGGGAGCTGTTTTTT.

This clonotype came up a few times. The chain links TRBV18 to TRBJ2-5; TRBD2 agrees at 9 bases. CDR3 length: 14 amino acids. V was pared by 4 bases and J by 5 bases, with 5 bases of the junction left unmatched. CDR1 is KGHSH and CDR2 is LQKENI in the germline V gene. CDR3 nucleotide sequence: TGTGCCAGCTCACGCGGGGGGGCCTTGGAGACCCAGTACTTC. Its protein product is CASSRGGALETQYF. Full variable domain (rest looked up from reference TRBV18 and TRBJ2-5): NAGVMQNPRHLVRRRGQEARLRCSPMKGHSHVYWYRQLPEEGLKFMVYLQKENIIDESGMPKERFSAEFPKEGPSILRIQQVVRGDSAAYFCASSRGGALETQYFGPGTRLLVL.

This clonotype has at least ten counts. The chain employs TRBV2 and TRBJ2-5; D is unresolved. CDR3 length: 13 residues. Looked up from germline, CDR1 is SNHLY and CDR2 is FYNNEI. V was trimmed by 3 bases and J by 2 bases, leaving 7 bases between them. The CDR3 sequence: CASSEFLQETQYF. DNA for the CDR3: TGTGCCAGCAGTGAGTTTCTTCAAGAGACCCAGTACTTC. The complete variable domain, with remaining parts taken from reference TRBV2 and TRBJ2-5, reads EPEVTQTPSHQVTQMGQEVILRCVPISNHLYFYWYRQILGQKVEFLVSFYNNEISEKSEIFDDQFSVERPDGSNFTLKIRSTKLEDSAMYFCASSEFLQETQYFGPGTRLLVL.

The genes are TRBV19 and TRBJ2-1; D gene ambiguous. This CDR3 has 12 amino acids. The ends were cut back, 3 bases at V and 7 bases at J, with 7 bases in the middle. Germline CDR1 is LNHDA and CDR2 is SQIVND (reference sequence). The CDR3 spells CASSMAGNEQFF. For the CDR3, the DNA is TGTGCCAGTAGTATGGCTGGGAATGAGCAGTTCTTC. Complete variable domain (other parts from reference TRBV19 and TRBJ2-1): DGGITQSPKYLFRKEGQNVTLSCEQNLNHDAMYWYRQDPGQGLRLIYYSQIVNDFQKGDIAEGYSVSREKKESFPLTVTSAQKNPTAFYLCASSMAGNEQFFGPGTRLTVL.

This clonotype was picked up a small number of times. V gene TRBV20-1 combines with J gene TRBJ2-4, with no clear D. V lost 3 bases to trimming and J lost 0 bases, with 12 bases between them. This CDR3 has 15 residues. Germline CDR1 reads DFQATT; CDR2 reads SNEGSKA (reference sequence). CDR3 bases: TGCAGTGCTAGGACGGAGAAACTAGCCAAAAACATTCAGTACTTC. It encodes CSARTEKLAKNIQYF.

There are many counts of this clonotype. The chain employs TRBV28 and TRBJ1-5, with 7 bases that match TRBD1. CDR3 length equals 14 residues. J gave up 2 bases and V 6 bases, and 4 bases lay outside the gene matches. Germline CDR1 and CDR2: MDHEN and SYDVKM. CDR3 loop: CASRDGQGNQPQHF. The CDR3 coding sequence is TGTGCCAGCAGGGATGGACAGGGCAATCAGCCCCAGCATTTT.

V and J are TRBV7-9 and TRBJ1-1; D uncertain. V lost 1 base to trimming and J lost 3 bases, with 9 bases between them. Per germline, CDR1 SEHNR and CDR2 FQNEAQ (reference sequence). The CDR3 has 14 residues. The DNA for the CDR3 is TGTGCCAGCAGCTTAGTATCGAGGGACACTGAAGCTTTCTTT. Translated, it gives CASSLVSRDTEAFF.

The rearrangement uses TRBV28 and TRBJ1-2, with 9 bases that match TRBD1. Germline CDR1 reads MDHEN; CDR2 reads SYDVKM. The CDR3 spans 12 residues. Trimming took 5 bases from V and 8 from J; bases not matched to a gene: 3. The CDR3 spells CASSGTGYGYTF. The DNA of the CDR3 is TGTGCCAGCAGTGGGACAGGGTACGGCTACACCTTC.

This clonotype was seen a handful of times. This chain connects TRBV9 to TRBJ1-5; 7 positions match TRBD1. The CDR3 runs to 15 residues. Trimming cost V 0 bases and J 4 bases; bases outside gene matches: 4. Germline lookup yields CDR1 SGDLS and CDR2 YYNGEE. The chain's CDR3 is CASSVGGQENQPQHF. The CDR3 nucleotides are TGTGCCAGCAGCGTAGGAGGACAGGAGAATCAGCCCCAGCATTTT.

This clonotype was detected only a few times. V gene TRBV30 combines with J gene TRBJ2-3, with unresolved D. The CDR3 is 15 amino acids. Per the germline V gene, CDR1 is GTSNPN and CDR2 is SVGIG (reference sequence). With 0 bases removed from V and 0 bases from J, the gap between germline ends came to 10 bases. CDR3 protein: CAWSVLYTSTDTQYF. CDR3 nucleotide sequence: TGTGCCTGGAGTGTACTATATACTAGCACAGATACGCAGTATTTT.

This clonotype was seen ten or more times. This sequence joins TRBV7-2 and TRBJ2-7, with a weak D call TRBD1 (8 bases). Germline assignment: CDR1 SGHTA and CDR2 FQGNSA. V lost 2 bases and J 5 bases, leaving 22 bases between the germline ends. The CDR3 has 17 amino acids. CDR3 amino acids: CASSLLRGRDRRDEQYF. DNA for the CDR3: TGTGCCAGCAGCTTACTCCGGGGGAGGGACAGGCGGGACGAGCAGTACTTC.

The chain is built from TRBV20-1 and TRBJ2-5, with 7 bases lining up with TRBD1. Trimming at V came to 0 bases and at J to 2 bases, leaving 9 bases not matched to a gene. Germline-derived CDR1 and CDR2 are DFQATT and SNEGSKA (reference sequence). The length of the CDR3 is 16 residues. The CDR3 sequence is CSARDQDRPNQETQYF. CDR3 nucleotide sequence: TGCAGTGCTAGAGATCAGGACAGGCCAAATCAAGAGACCCAGTACTTC.

This clonotype was seen just once. The chain couples TRBV20-1 to TRBJ1-1; D is ambiguous. Trimming removed 3 bases at V and 4 bases at J, with 9 bases between. Germline values: CDR1 DFQATT, CDR2 SNEGSKA (reference sequence). The CDR3 extends over 12 amino acids. The CDR3, as DNA: TGCAGTGCTAGTCCTCGGGGCACTGAAGCTTTCTTT. Translation: CSASPRGTEAFF.

This clonotype was seen many times. CDR3 sequence (DNA): TGTGCCAGCAGTTCTCCGGGGTCCGTTCTCGAGACCCAGTACTTC. Its translation: CASSSPGSVLETQYF. This chain uses TRBV27 with TRBJ2-5; a weak D match, TRBD2 (5 bases). The CDR3 extends over 15 amino acids. V was shortened by 4 bases and J by 5 bases, with 17 bases between the two germline ends. Germline CDR1 reads MNHEY; CDR2 reads SMNVEV (reference sequence).

The V and J genes are TRBV14 and TRBJ1-2; TRBD1 agrees at 9 bases. The CDR3 spans 14 residues. V trimming: 4 bases; J trimming: 4 bases; junction bases outside the gene matches: 4. Germline V gene sequence: CDR1 SGHDN, CDR2 FVKESK. The CDR3 protein is CASSRDRAGYGYTF. Written as DNA, the CDR3 is TGTGCCAGCAGCCGGGACAGGGCCGGCTATGGCTACACCTTC.

This chain joins TRBV29-1 and TRBJ2-1; D possibly corresponds to TRBD2 (6 bases). The ends were cut back, 7 bases at V and 9 bases at J, with 22 bases in the middle. There are 14 residues in the CDR3. In germline, CDR1 is SQVTM, CDR2 ANQGSEA. The CDR3 DNA sequence: TGCAGCGGGGGGACTCTTGCGGCGAGGGGTGAGCAGTTCTTC. As protein: CSGGTLAARGEQFF.

The sample holds many counts of this clonotype. The V and J genes are TRBV5-5 and TRBJ2-1; D may be TRBD1 or TRBD2 (5 bases each). Trimming left V 6 bases short and J 4 bases short, with 20 bases between. Germline V gene lookup returns CDR1 SGHKS and CDR2 YYEKEE (reference sequence). The CDR3 contains 16 residues. As DNA, the CDR3 is TGTGCCAGCACATATCGGGCAGGGCCGGGGTACAATGAGCAGTTCTTC. Its translation is CASTYRAGPGYNEQFF.

This clonotype showed up many times. The chain combines TRBV20-1 with TRBJ1-2; 8 bases map to TRBD1. Per germline, CDR1 DFQATT and CDR2 SNEGSKA (reference sequence). This CDR3 comprises 14 residues. The trim removed 4 bases at V and 2 bases at J, leaving 6 bases unmatched. The CDR3 nucleotides are TGCAGTGCTATTAAACAGGGGGAGAACTATGGCTACACCTTC. Encoded protein: CSAIKQGENYGYTF.

This clonotype occurred many times. The V call is TRBV30, the J call TRBJ2-1, with 15 bases matching TRBD2. Germline CDR1 GTSNPN, CDR2 SVGIG (reference sequence). The CDR3 extends over 14 amino acids. Trimming at V came to 2 bases and at J to 10 bases, leaving 3 bases not matched to a gene. This CDR3 reads CAWSPGLAGGEQFF. In nucleotides, the CDR3 is TGTGCCTGGAGTCCCGGACTAGCGGGAGGGGAGCAGTTCTTC. The variable domain in full, completed from reference TRBV30 and TRBJ2-1, reads SQTIHQWPATLVQPVGSPLSLECTVEGTSNPNLYWYRQAAGRGLQLLFYSVGIGQISSEVPQNLSASRPQDRQFILSSKKLLLSDSGFYLCAWSPGLAGGEQFFGPGTRLTVL.

This clonotype was detected many times. The V call is TRBV5-4, the J call TRBJ2-7; TRBD2 aligns across 7 bases. The CDR3 is 14 amino acids. V was pared by 1 base and J by 7 bases, with 8 bases of the junction left unmatched. The germline gives CDR1 SGHNT, CDR2 YYREEE (reference sequence). The CDR3, as DNA: TGTGCCAGCAGCTTGAGCGGGATTCCCGGGGAGCAGTACTTC. This sequence encodes CASSLSGIPGEQYF. Full variable domain (outside the CDR3, taken from reference TRBV5-4 and TRBJ2-7): ETGVTQSPTHLIKTRGQQVTLRCSSQSGHNTVSWYQQALGQGPQFIFQYYREEENGRGNFPPRFSGLQFPNYSSELNVNALELDDSALYLCASSLSGIPGEQYFGPGTRLTVT.

The V gene is TRBV5-4, the J gene TRBJ1-1, with D unresolved. The ends were cut back, 4 bases at V and 2 bases at J, with 21 bases in the middle. The CDR3 totals 17 residues. Germline CDR1 reads SGHNT; CDR2 reads YYREEE (reference sequence). The CDR3 is CASSPVSSRIPNTEAFF. CDR3 DNA sequence: TGTGCCAGCAGCCCAGTTTCATCCAGGATCCCCAACACTGAAGCTTTCTTT.